This TCR beta chain emerged from a study of T cells in Graves' hyperthyroidism and ophthalmopathy. Whole-study results and caveats: Also found in blood were most expanded thyroid clonotypes above 0.001.

The source material, RNA transcripts, was used to amplify TCR beta CDR3 regions. An initial round of RT-PCR targeting the TCR CDR3 relied on the HTBI primer set. TCRdb re-derived calls from the multiplex PCR reads in MiXCR, one entry per CDR3 protein. This repertoire shows 350,000 or so distinct CDR3 sequences, about a sixth found once; its top ten account for around 35%. Germline assignment: CDR1 MNHNS and CDR2 SASEGT. The V gene lost 5 bases and the J gene lost 0 bases, with 14 bases spanning the gap. The CDR3 totals 15 residues. This clonotype was seen more than once but under ten times. The antigen remains undetermined.

The material sequenced was blood. This sequence joins TRBV6-1 and TRBJ2-7; D unclear. The sequence derives from a woman in her twenties or thirties with Graves' hyperthyroidism that later progressed to Graves' ophthalmopathy. For the CDR3, the DNA is TGTGCCAGCAGTTCACTATACGGCGGCTCCTACGAGCAGTACTTC. It codes for CASSSLYGGSYEQYF.